A selection of T cell receptor beta chains follows, all from one sample in a study of T cell responses to AZD1222 COVID-19 vaccine. Sequencing was performed with immunoSEQ multiplex PCR; in TCRdb, only in-frame clones are kept and a portion is missing. The sample lists more than 150,000 clones, approximately 92% seen once, with less than 11% in the top ten. Sequenced here: peripheral blood, sampled on day 0 of AZD1222 vaccination. These receptor sequences come from an adult in good health. Each CDR3 is given with its conserved first and last residue. The order of the fields is clone size, J gene, D gene, V gene, CDR3 DNA, CDR3 protein. The D gene is left open where the match is weak. The size entry is marked missing in some rows and otherwise reads once, few, many or a size class.

NA,TRBJ1-5,TRBD1,TRBV19,TGTGCCAGTAGTATTAAGGCGACAGGGTGGAATCAGCCCCAGCATTTT,CASSIKATGWNQPQHF
NA,TRBJ1-6,NA,TRBV7-3,TGTGCCAGCAGCTCGGCGGGCTATAATTCACCCCTCCACTTT,CASSSAGYNSPLHF
NA,TRBJ1-2,TRBD1,TRBV7-3,TGTGCCAGCAGCTTAGGGCCCCCGGGACAGGGAAACTATGGCTACACCTTC,CASSLGPPGQGNYGYTF
NA,TRBJ1-2,NA,TRBV10-3,TGTGCCATCAGCCCGGGACCTGAGACCTATGGCTACACCTTC,CAISPGPETYGYTF
once,TRBJ2-2,TRBD1,TRBV6-5,TGTGCCAGCAGGGCCGGGACAGGGGACACCGGGGAGCTGTTTTTT,CASRAGTGDTGELFF
NA,TRBJ2-2,TRBD1,TRBV7-9,TGTGCCAGCAGCTCCCGGGACAGGGTAATCGGGGAGCTGTTTTTT,CASSSRDRVIGELFF
NA,TRBJ2-7,NA,TRBV13,TGTGCCAGCAGCCAAGGGTCAGGGAGGACGTACGAGCAGTACTTC,CASSQGSGRTYEQYF
NA,TRBJ2-5,NA,TRBV4-1,TGCGCCAGCAGCCAAGAAAGATTTAAAGGGGAGACCCAGTACTTC,CASSQERFKGETQYF
NA,TRBJ2-3,NA,TRBV30,TGTGCCTGGAGTTTCGCGGGAAGGGGGTATACGCAGTATTTT,CAWSFAGRGYTQYF
NA,TRBJ2-7,NA,TRBV5-5,TGTGCCAGCAGCTTGGGGACAGACCTCTTTTGGGAGCAGTACTTC,CASSLGTDLFWEQYF
NA,TRBJ1-1,NA,TRBV19,TGTGCCAGTAGTATTAGTTCTAGGGATATGACTGAAGCTTTCTTT,CASSISSRDMTEAFF
NA,TRBJ2-5,NA,TRBV6-2/TRBV6-3,TGTGCCAGCAGCCCAGGGGGCGGGGGGTCAGAGACCCAGTACTTC,CASSPGGGGSETQYF
NA,TRBJ1-1,NA,TRBV24-1,TGTGCCACCAGTGATGGGGGGGCCCATACTGAAGCTTTCTTT,CATSDGGAHTEAFF
NA,TRBJ2-1,NA,TRBV25-1,TGTGCCAGCAGTGGGGGGCAGGTAACGCTTAGCTCCTACAATGAGCAGTTCTTC,CASSGGQVTLSSYNEQFF
NA,TRBJ1-1,NA,TRBV6-5,TGTGCCAGCAGTTACTCGATTAGGACCCCGAACACTGAAGCTTTCTTT,CASSYSIRTPNTEAFF
NA,TRBJ1-1,NA,TRBV18,TGTGCCAGCTCACCAATCAAGTCGGCGGGCCCTGAAGCTTTCTTT,CASSPIKSAGPEAFF
NA,TRBJ2-7,TRBD2,TRBV25-1,TGTGCCAGCAGTGAATTCTTTCCGGGACTAGCGGGGGACTACGAGCAGTACTTC,CASSEFFPGLAGDYEQYF
NA,TRBJ2-5,NA,TRBV11-2,TGTGCCAGCAGCTTAGTATCCCGGAGACAAGAGACCCAGTACTTC,CASSLVSRRQETQYF
NA,TRBJ1-1,NA,TRBV30,TGTGCCTGGAGTGTAACAGGCACTGAAGCTTTCTTT,CAWSVTGTEAFF
NA,TRBJ1-6,NA,TRBV6-2/TRBV6-3,TGTGCCAGCAGTTACGACCTCCGGACCCTCCACTTT,CASSYDLRTLHF
NA,TRBJ2-7,TRBD1,TRBV6-5,TGTGCCAGCAGATCCGGGACAGAGGTCTACGAGCAGTACTTC,CASRSGTEVYEQYF
NA,TRBJ1-3,NA,TRBV7-2,TGTGCCAGCAGCTTAGCCTTAGGGGCAGCTGGAAACACCATATATTTT,CASSLALGAAGNTIYF
few,TRBJ1-4,NA,TRBV30,TGTGCCTCCCAGCCTCGAAATGAAAAACTGTTTTTT,CASQPRNEKLFF
NA,TRBJ1-2,NA,TRBV5-4,TGTGCCAGCAGCCCGGCCCGAAAGGACTATGGCTACACCTTC,CASSPARKDYGYTF
few,TRBJ1-1,NA,TRBV19,TGTGCCAGTAGTATAGGACAGCTGAACACTGAAGCTTTCTTT,CASSIGQLNTEAFF
NA,TRBJ1-5,TRBD1,TRBV3-1/TRBV3-2,TGTGCCAGCAGCTACACAGGGGAGAATCAGCCCCAGCATTTT,CASSYTGENQPQHF
NA,TRBJ1-2,TRBD1,TRBV18,TGTGCCAGCTCACCCAGGGACAGGGACGCCTACACCTTC,CASSPRDRDAYTF
NA,TRBJ2-7,TRBD2,TRBV6-5,TGTGCCAGCAGTTACTCGGGCGGGAGGGGCTCCTACGAGCAGTACTTC,CASSYSGGRGSYEQYF
NA,TRBJ2-1,TRBD2,TRBV4-1,TGCGCCAGCAGCGTAGGACTAGCGGGATTCGAGGATGAGCAGTTCTTC,CASSVGLAGFEDEQFF
once,TRBJ2-2,NA,TRBV6-5,TGTGCCAGCAGTTACGGGACCCTTTTGGCCGGGGAGCTGTTTTTT,CASSYGTLLAGELFF
NA,TRBJ2-7,NA,TRBV11-2,TGTGCCAGTGGTGGGGCTGGTGCCTACGAGCAGTACTTC,CASGGAGAYEQYF
NA,TRBJ2-2,TRBD2,TRBV14,TGTGCCAGCAGCCAAGGGCTAGCGGAGCACACCGGGGAGCTGTTTTTT,CASSQGLAEHTGELFF
NA,TRBJ1-5,TRBD1,TRBV19,TGTGCCAGTAGTGTGGGACAGGGGAGCAATCAGCCCCAGCATTTT,CASSVGQGSNQPQHF
NA,TRBJ1-1,NA,TRBV15,TGTGCCACCAGCAGAGATATAGGGCAGAAGGGGGGAGCTTTCTTT,CATSRDIGQKGGAFF
NA,TRBJ2-3,NA,TRBV3-1/TRBV3-2,TGTGCCAGCAGCCAAGGAACCCCAGGCCCCCCAGATACGCAGTATTTT,CASSQGTPGPPDTQYF
NA,TRBJ1-2,NA,TRBV6-6,TGTGCCAGCAGTTACGACGAAAGCTATGGCTACACCTTC,CASSYDESYGYTF
NA,TRBJ1-5,NA,TRBV6-5,TGTGCCAGCAGTCGCAGGGAGGGCCAGCCCCAGCATTTT,CASSRREGQPQHF
NA,TRBJ1-2,NA,TRBV30,TGTGCCTGGAGTGGCGTGCAACGATATGGCTACACCTTC,CAWSGVQRYGYTF
NA,TRBJ1-4,NA,TRBV7-9,TGTGCCAGCAGCTTAGGGACACTTGCAACTAATGAAAAACTGTTTTTT,CASSLGTLATNEKLFF
NA,TRBJ2-2,NA,TRBV7-2,TGTGCCAGCAGCTTAAGTAGAATTCAGGTCCGTGGGCCCACCGGGGAGCTGTTTTTT,CASSLSRIQVRGPTGELFF
NA,TRBJ2-2,NA,TRBV19,TGTGCCAGTAGTATAGAAGGGGCTTCTGGGGAGCTGTTTTTT,CASSIEGASGELFF
NA,TRBJ1-1,NA,TRBV6-5,TGTGCCAGCAGCCCCGACTCAGGGATTGAAGCTTTCTTT,CASSPDSGIEAFF
NA,TRBJ1-2,NA,TRBV6-6,TGTGCCAGCAGTTACAGGTGGAATCAGAACTATGGCTACACCTTC,CASSYRWNQNYGYTF
few,TRBJ2-3,NA,TRBV27,TGTGCCAGCAGCTCGCAGGATACGCAGTATTTT,CASSSQDTQYF
NA,TRBJ1-2,NA,TRBV5-4,TGTGCCAGCAGCACCCGGGACAACTATGGCTACACCTTC,CASSTRDNYGYTF
NA,TRBJ1-1,NA,TRBV7-2,TGTGCCAGCAGCCCACAGGGATTGGGCACTGAAGCTTTCTTT,CASSPQGLGTEAFF
NA,TRBJ1-1,NA,TRBV9,TGTGCCAGCAGCGTAGAAGCGGGTGTGAACACTGAAGCTTTCTTT,CASSVEAGVNTEAFF
few,TRBJ1-5,NA,TRBV30,TGTGCCTGGGCTATACAGGGCTACCAGCCCCAGCATTTT,CAWAIQGYQPQHF
NA,TRBJ1-2,NA,TRBV6-5,TGTGCCAGCGCACACCAAGGGGGGGCCTTTGGCTACACCTTC,CASAHQGGAFGYTF
NA,TRBJ2-1,NA,TRBV11-3,TGTGCCAGCAGCTCCTCGGGGGTCATGGTCAATGAGCAGTTCTTC,CASSSSGVMVNEQFF
NA,TRBJ2-1,NA,TRBV24-1,TGTGCCACCAGTGATTTGGACCGGAATGAGCAGTTCTTC,CATSDLDRNEQFF
NA,TRBJ2-7,NA,TRBV30,TGTGCCTGGAGTGTATGGGACGAGCAGTACTTC,CAWSVWDEQYF
NA,TRBJ1-1,NA,TRBV18,TGTGCCAGCTCACCAGCGAGGGGCACGGCTGAAGCTTTCTTT,CASSPARGTAEAFF
once,TRBJ2-1,TRBD2,TRBV10-3,TGTGCCGCGCTGACAGCGGGAGGTCCTAGCAATGAGCAGTTCTTC,CAALTAGGPSNEQFF
NA,TRBJ2-7,NA,TRBV7-2,TGTGCCAGCAGCTTAGCGCCCTGGGGGCACGACAGGAGGAGCTCCTACGAGCAGTACTTC,CASSLAPWGHDRRSSYEQYF
NA,TRBJ2-5,NA,TRBV3-1/TRBV3-2,TGTGCCAGCCGCACCGCCTCGGGGACCCAGTACTTC,CASRTASGTQYF
NA,TRBJ1-5,TRBD1,TRBV20-1,TGCAGTGCTAGTATAGGGACAGGGTGGTTGCGGCAGCCCCAGCATTTT,CSASIGTGWLRQPQHF
once,TRBJ1-2,TRBD1,TRBV30,TGTGCCTGGAGTGGGGGACAGGGGGCGGTAAGCACCTTC,CAWSGGQGAVSTF
NA,TRBJ2-5,TRBD1,TRBV20-1,TGCAGTGCTAGTTGGCGGGACAGGGAAGAGACCCAGTACTTC,CSASWRDREETQYF
NA,TRBJ2-2,NA,TRBV9,TGTGCCAGCAGCGTAGTGGGCACCGGGGAGCTGTTTTTT,CASSVVGTGELFF